The sample holds many counts of the clone carrying this T cell receptor beta chain. Its antigen is not identified. These data originate in a study of T cells after yellow fever vaccination. The germline V gene has CDR1 DFQATT and CDR2 SNEGSKA (reference sequence). The CDR3 loop spans 12 amino acids. V lost 5 bases, J lost 6 bases, and 2 bases stayed unmatched. TCRdb reprocessed the 5' RACE reads via MiXCR and lists one record per CDR3 protein. This sample has over 130,000 distinct CDR3 sequences, with approximately 7.7% found just once. Whole-study results and caveats: The secondary response was weaker but peaked faster, day 5 versus 15.

The source material was CD4+ T cells sorted from PBMCs, sampled 5 days after the yellow fever booster vaccination. This clonotype originated in a man aged 25-40 years who received the YFV17D yellow fever vaccine. V gene TRBV20-1 combines with J gene TRBJ2-2; 8 bases agree with TRBD2. CDR3 nucleotides: TGCAGTGCTGACGGGAGGGCCGGGGAGCTGTTTTTT. Translating gives CSADGRAGELFF.